Listed below are T cell receptor beta chains from one sample, sequenced in a study of T cells after somatic rescue of genetic block. Sequencing used immunoSEQ multiplex PCR; TCRdb keeps in-frame clones, though not all of them. The sample lists 68,000 or so clones, approximately 90% occurring once. Sequenced sample: peripheral blood mononuclear cells (PBMCs). All receptors derive from a man aged 40-50 years. The CDR3 runs from the conserved cysteine through the conserved F or W. D genes are given only for firm matches.

d_gene: TRBD1
v_gene: TRBV28
CDR3aa: CASLGAGQGAETQYF

d_gene: NA
v_gene: TRBV9
CDR3aa: CASSATRTDTQYF

d_gene: NA
v_gene: TRBV7-8
CDR3aa: CASSLLSGVDEQFF

d_gene: TRBD1
v_gene: TRBV5-1
CDR3aa: CASSLQDRDGTQYF

d_gene: NA
v_gene: TRBV5-1
CDR3aa: CASSLGAGSSYEQYF

d_gene: NA
v_gene: TRBV4-2
CDR3aa: CASSQEAGSPYNEQFF

d_gene: TRBD2
v_gene: TRBV5-6
CDR3aa: CASSWRASGRANEQYF

d_gene: NA
v_gene: TRBV4-2
CDR3aa: CASSPGRGADTGELFF

d_gene: NA
v_gene: TRBV7-8
CDR3aa: CASSLARDAEQYF

d_gene: TRBD1
v_gene: TRBV19
CDR3aa: CASRPGQGDYNSPLHF

d_gene: NA
v_gene: TRBV19
CDR3aa: CATRSSGLHVEQYF

d_gene: TRBD1
v_gene: TRBV6-6
CDR3aa: CASSEDRDYGYTF

d_gene: NA
v_gene: TRBV7-8
CDR3aa: CASSPGRMFNQPQHF

d_gene: TRBD2
v_gene: TRBV19
CDR3aa: CAVGGMSHEQYF

d_gene: NA
v_gene: TRBV18
CDR3aa: CASSPQGPPYEQYF

d_gene: NA
v_gene: TRBV28
CDR3aa: CASSLLADQRYEQYF

d_gene: NA
v_gene: TRBV7-8
CDR3aa: CASSLALLGEQFF

d_gene: TRBD1
v_gene: TRBV30
CDR3aa: CAWSPGQGVVKNIQYF

d_gene: NA
v_gene: TRBV15
CDR3aa: CATSRDAASGANVLTF

d_gene: TRBD1
v_gene: TRBV9
CDR3aa: CASSVEGAGQGPNYGYTF

d_gene: TRBD1
v_gene: TRBV2
CDR3aa: CASSLLQGEIYNEQFF